These 16 T cell receptor beta chains were all obtained from the same sample, sequenced in a study of shared clonotypes between healthy human individuals. Generated by immunoSEQ multiplex PCR, the TCRdb table keeps only in-frame clones and is missing some. The sample has about 2.4 million clones; approximately 94% are singletons. Sequenced sample: naive CD4+ T cells from PBMCs. This sample's subset: CD45RA+ positively selected. These receptors came from a man younger than 35 in good health. Some clones in this sample may be carry-over from other donors' samples.

V gene TRBV9 combines with J gene TRBJ1-6; 9 nucleotides match TRBD1. The CDR3 extends over 16 amino acids. With V trimmed by 4 bases and J by 7 bases, 9 bases remained unmatched. The germline V gene encodes CDR1 SGDLS and CDR2 YYNGEE. The CDR3 region has the DNA TGTGCCAGCAGCCGAACAGGGGGCCAAAGCAATTCACCCCTCCACTTT. As protein: CASSRTGGQSNSPLHF.

The gene calls are TRBV7-8 and TRBJ2-7; 11 positions match TRBD2. This CDR3 has 17 amino acids. With 2 bases clipped from V and 2 bases from J, the junction kept 8 bases outside the gene matches. Germline CDR1 SGHVS, CDR2 FQNEAQ. The CDR3 loop is CASSLTGTSGSPYEQYF. Here the CDR3 DNA reads TGTGCCAGCAGCTTAACAGGAACTAGCGGGAGCCCCTACGAGCAGTACTTC.

The genes are TRBV2 and TRBJ2-3; D gene ambiguous. Germline assignment: CDR1 SNHLY and CDR2 FYNNEI. The V end lost 9 bases, the J end lost 0 bases, and 10 bases lay between the germline ends. The CDR3 sequence is 13 residues long. The CDR3 protein is CASLLPSTDTQYF. The CDR3 DNA reads TGTGCCAGTTTACTCCCTAGCACAGATACGCAGTATTTT.

A word on this clone: The same CDR3 is also encoded by other DNA sequences in this sample. This chain links TRBV6-6 with TRBJ1-5; 7 nucleotides line up with TRBD1. J gave up 2 bases and V 5 bases, and 3 bases lay outside the gene matches. The germline V gene encodes CDR1 MNHNY and CDR2 SVGAGI (reference sequence). CDR3 size: 14 residues. The CDR3 DNA sequence: TGTGCCAGCAGTCCCCAGGGGGGCAATCAGCCCCAGCATTTT. Amino acids: CASSPQGGNQPQHF.

This clone was counted a single time. The chain employs TRBV19 and TRBJ2-2; D assignment may be TRBD1 or TRBD2 (6 bases each). Germline V CDR1 and CDR2: LNHDA, SQIVND (reference sequence). The CDR3 spans 16 residues. Between the trimmed V and J ends, which lost 3 bases and 4 bases, there was a span of 15 bases. The chain's CDR3 is CASSISGGLRTGELFF. As DNA, the CDR3 is TGTGCCAGTAGTATTAGTGGGGGGCTACGCACCGGGGAGCTGTTTTTT.

In DNA form, the CDR3 reads TGTGCCAGCTCACTGGACGGTAACTATGGCTACACCTTC. Amino acid sequence: CASSLDGNYGYTF. The rearrangement uses TRBV18 and TRBJ1-2; unclear D gene. The CDR3 loop spans 13 amino acids. The germline V gene has CDR1 KGHSH and CDR2 LQKENI. V gave up 4 bases and J gave up 1 base, with 7 bases separating them.

CDR3 region: CSALTSRQFF. In DNA, the CDR3 is TGCAGTGCTCTGACTAGCAGGCAGTTCTTC. The chain couples TRBV20-1 to TRBJ2-1, with TRBD2 matching over 7 bases. The CDR3 has 10 amino acids. V gave up 5 bases and J gave up 12 bases; unmatched junction bases: 4. Germline lookup yields CDR1 DFQATT and CDR2 SNEGSKA (reference sequence).

V gene TRBV28 combines with J gene TRBJ1-1; no reliable D call. Germline assignment: CDR1 MDHEN and CDR2 SYDVKM. The CDR3 has 12 amino acids. V was clipped by 10 bases and J by 3 bases, with 12 bases between them. Written as DNA, the CDR3 is TGTGCCATCGCAAGGTACCACACTGAAGCTTTCTTT. Translation gives CAIARYHTEAFF.

On this clone: The identical CDR3 is also encoded by other nucleotide sequences in the sample. V usage is TRBV18 and J usage is TRBJ1-2; D not certain. CDR3 length: 13 amino acids. The V gene lost 2 bases and the J gene lost 5 bases, with 9 bases spanning the gap. CDR1 is KGHSH, CDR2 LQKENI, per germline. The DNA for the CDR3 is TGTGCCAGCTCACCAAGTCCAGATTATGGCTACACCTTC. As protein: CASSPSPDYGYTF.

The CDR3 spells CASRGPGTPSGNTIYF. The CDR3 DNA reads as TGTGCCAGCAGAGGCCCAGGGACGCCCTCTGGAAACACCATATATTTT. The chain joins TRBV2 to TRBJ1-3, with a possible D match to TRBD1 (5 bases). Looked up from germline, CDR1 is SNHLY and CDR2 is FYNNEI. The V end was cut by 6 bases, the J end by 0 bases, with 15 bases between. The CDR3 spans 16 residues.

A single count supports this clone. The rearrangement uses TRBV9 and TRBJ2-1, with D unclear. From germline, CDR1 is SGDLS and CDR2 YYNGEE. There are 15 residues in the CDR3. The V end was cut by 0 bases, the J end by 5 bases, with 12 bases between. The CDR3 loop reads CASSVVVGRNNEQFF. The CDR3 bases are TGTGCCAGCAGCGTAGTGGTGGGCAGAAACAATGAGCAGTTCTTC.

This chain joins TRBV6-6 and TRBJ2-5; either TRBD1 or TRBD2 may supply D (5 bases each). The germline V and J ends were trimmed by 2 bases and 1 base, with 8 bases remaining between them. The CDR3 sequence is 14 residues long. Per germline, CDR1 MNHNY and CDR2 SVGAGI (reference sequence). As DNA, the CDR3 is TGTGCCAGCAGTTACGCAGGGAGCCAAGAGACCCAGTACTTC. It is translated as CASSYAGSQETQYF.

The gene calls are TRBV19 and TRBJ1-5; the D gene is possibly TRBD1 (6 bases). Germline assignment: CDR1 LNHDA and CDR2 SQIVND (reference sequence). Trimming left V 3 bases short and J 0 bases short, with 12 bases between. CDR3 size: 16 residues. Written as DNA, the CDR3 is TGTGCCAGTAGTATTACGGGGGCGTATAGCAATCAGCCCCAGCATTTT. Its protein is CASSITGAYSNQPQHF. The full variable domain, completed using reference TRBV19 and TRBJ1-5, is DGGITQSPKYLFRKEGQNVTLSCEQNLNHDAMYWYRQDPGQGLRLIYYSQIVNDFQKGDIAEGYSVSREKKESFPLTVTSAQKNPTAFYLCASSITGAYSNQPQHFGDGTRLSIL.

The chain carries TRBV10-3 and TRBJ2-1; TRBD2 matches 13 bases. Germline CDR1 ENHRY, CDR2 SYGVKD. The V gene end was trimmed by 3 bases and the J gene end by 6 bases; junction bases not matched to a gene: 11. CDR3 length equals 18 residues. CDR3 loop: CAISDPTSTSGRLNEQFF. CDR3 in DNA: TGTGCCATCAGTGACCCTACTTCGACTAGCGGGAGGCTCAATGAGCAGTTCTTC.

J is TRBJ2-5 and V is TRBV28; D possibly uses TRBD1 or TRBD2 (6 bases each). V dropped 9 bases and J dropped 3 bases, with 26 bases sitting between them. Germline V lookup: CDR1 MDHEN, CDR2 SYDVKM. This CDR3 is built from 17 residues. The CDR3 here is CASSLSLGGIGEETQYF. DNA of the CDR3: TGTGCCAGTAGTCTAAGTTTAGGGGGGATTGGGGAAGAGACCCAGTACTTC.

This clone showed up just once. V gene TRBV5-6 combines with J gene TRBJ2-3, with D possibly matching TRBD2 (6 bases). The CDR3 spans 13 residues. V was clipped by 4 bases and J by 6 bases, with 12 bases between them. Germline V gives CDR1 SGHDT, CDR2 YYEEEE. The CDR3, as DNA: TGTGCCAGCAGCCAAAGAGGAGGGGATACGCAGTATTTT. It yields the protein CASSQRGGDTQYF.